This T cell receptor beta chain emerged from a study of cytomegalovirus exposure and HLA in healthy donors. This clone has a single count. The antigen is undetermined. The V and J ends lost 7 bases and 1 base, in that order; junction bases with no gene match: 9. CDR1 is SQVTM and CDR2 is ANQGSEA in the germline V gene. The CDR3 spans 14 residues. General observations from the study: TCR association rates varied by HLA locus in a later analysis, with DRB1 highest and HLA-C lowest. There were some public TCRs occurring in many donors, but most TCR sequences were rare.

PCR was performed using 60 Vbeta and 13 Jbeta primers. Clones were read by immunoSEQ multiplex PCR, and TCRdb kept only the in-frame ones, dropping some. The table shows over 95,000 clones, with approximately 80% occurring only once. The material sequenced was PBMCs. This receptor was identified in a woman aged 40 to 50 in good health and CMV-seropositive. This chain joins TRBV29-1 and TRBJ1-2; 7 bases fit TRBD1. The CDR3 DNA is TGCAGCGCCTCAAACAGGGGTTTTAACTATGGCTACACCTTC. Its protein is CSASNRGFNYGYTF.